Shown below are 22 T cell receptor beta chains from a single sample sequenced in a study of blood T cell repertoires in COVID-19. The repertoire was sequenced with immunoSEQ multiplex PCR; TCRdb's copy has only in-frame clones and lacks some. The sample has roughly 230,000 clones; 90% are singletons. The sample comprised peripheral blood. These receptors were taken from a woman aged 55-70 years with COVID-19, enrolled during active disease.

The chain couples TRBV14 to TRBJ1-2, with TRBD1 matching over 9 bases. V trimming: 4 bases; J trimming: 7 bases; junction bases outside the gene matches: 13. Germline V lookup: CDR1 SGHDN, CDR2 FVKESK. The CDR3 totals 16 residues. CDR3 protein: CASSRAFPGQGGGYTF. The CDR3 DNA follows: TGTGCCAGCAGCCGAGCCTTCCCGGGACAGGGAGGTGGCTACACCTTC.

The J gene is TRBJ2-7, the V gene TRBV18; 8 bases map to TRBD1. Germline V CDR1 and CDR2: KGHSH, LQKENI. The junction had 3 bases not matched to a gene; V was cut back by 8 bases and J by 3 bases. The CDR3 totals 12 residues. The chain's CDR3 is CASQQGDYEQYF. In DNA, the CDR3 is TGTGCCAGCCAACAGGGGGACTACGAGCAGTACTTC.

The table lists this clone with a count of one. At the DNA level, this CDR3 is encoded by other sequences in the same sample as well. V is TRBV6-5 and J is TRBJ2-3; 7 nucleotides align to TRBD2. This CDR3 is 13 amino acids long. V lost 6 bases and J lost 3; bases outside the gene matches: 3. The germline V gene has CDR1 MNHEY and CDR2 SVGAGI. The CDR3 sequence: CASSLSGTDTQYF. CDR3 in DNA: TGTGCCAGCAGCCTTAGCGGGACAGATACGCAGTATTTT.

This clone was found once. The rearrangement joins TRBV7-9 to TRBJ1-2; tentatively, D is TRBD1 (5 bases). With 2 bases removed from V and 6 bases from J, the gap between germline ends came to 13 bases. Germline V gene lookup returns CDR1 SEHNR and CDR2 FQNEAQ (reference sequence). The CDR3 sequence is 14 residues long. CDR3 sequence reads: CASSLLRDRDGYTF. The CDR3 bases are TGTGCCAGCAGCTTACTCCGTGACAGAGATGGCTACACCTTC.

This clone was picked up one time. The gene calls are TRBV7-9 and TRBJ1-5; a weak D match, TRBD1 (6 bases). The CDR3 sequence is 16 residues long. Germline values: CDR1 SEHNR, CDR2 FQNEAQ (reference sequence). V lost 1 base, J lost 1 base, and 11 bases lay in between. The CDR3 nucleotides read TGTGCCAGCAGCTTAGATGGCAGGGGAAGCAATCAGCCCCAGCATTTT. This translates into CASSLDGRGSNQPQHF.

The V and J genes are TRBV4-3 and TRBJ2-3; a weak D match, TRBD1 (5 bases). From germline, CDR1 is LGHNA and CDR2 YSLEER. Deletions cut 4 bases from V and 1 base from J, with 24 bases between. This CDR3 is 19 amino acids long. CDR3 nucleotide sequence: TGCGCCAGCAGCCGACGGCTATATACAGGCCTCAAAGGCACAGATACGCAGTATTTT. This codes for CASSRRLYTGLKGTDTQYF.

This sequence joins TRBV5-6 and TRBJ1-2; 7 bases match TRBD1. The trim removed 4 bases at V and 4 bases at J, leaving 13 bases unmatched. Germline V lookup: CDR1 SGHDT, CDR2 YYEEEE. CDR3 size: 16 residues. In nucleotides, the CDR3 is TGTGCCAGCAGCCAAACAAGGACAGGATTTACCTATGGCTACACCTTC. Translating gives CASSQTRTGFTYGYTF.

The V call is TRBV7-3, the J call TRBJ2-7, with 13 bases that match TRBD2. V lost 5 bases and J lost 7; bases outside the gene matches: 2. Germline V gives CDR1 SGHTA, CDR2 FQGTGA. The length of the CDR3 is 13 residues. CDR3 loop: CASSQTSGGEQYF. The DNA for the CDR3 is TGTGCCAGCAGCCAGACTAGCGGGGGGGAGCAGTACTTC.

The rearrangement uses TRBV4-2 and TRBJ1-1; TRBD1 agrees at 11 bases. In germline, CDR1 is LGHNA, CDR2 YNFKEQ. The CDR3 is 16 amino acids. With V trimmed by 3 bases and J by 7 bases, 10 bases remained unmatched. The CDR3 DNA is TGTGCCAGCAGCCACCACCCGGGACAGGGGGACTATGAAGCTTTCTTT. Its translation is CASSHHPGQGDYEAFF.

To note about this clone: Other DNA sequences in this specimen translate into the identical CDR3. The chain employs TRBV6-1 and TRBJ1-2; a possible D gene is TRBD1 (5 bases). V lost 0 bases, J lost 0 bases, and 11 bases lay in between. The CDR3 is 16 amino acids. CDR1 MNHNS and CDR2 SASEGT come from the germline V gene. CDR3 bases: TGTGCCAGCAGTGAAGCGCTTCGGGGGGCTAACTATGGCTACACCTTC. Translated, it gives CASSEALRGANYGYTF.

The V gene is TRBV3-1 (or the pseudogene TRBV3-2), the J gene TRBJ2-3; D perhaps matches TRBD2 (6 bases). Trimming cost V 0 bases and J 0 bases, with 10 bases left between them. Germline-derived CDR1 and CDR2 are LGHDT and YNNKEL (reference sequence). The CDR3 is 16 amino acids. The CDR3: CASSQERRGSTDTQYF. CDR3 bases: TGTGCCAGCAGCCAAGAACGGCGGGGTAGCACAGATACGCAGTATTTT.

The V and J genes are TRBV5-1 and TRBJ1-1, with 9 nucleotides matching TRBD1. There are 16 residues in the CDR3. Per the germline V gene, CDR1 is SGHRS and CDR2 is YFSETQ. V lost 0 bases to trimming and J lost 5 bases; unmatched junction nucleotides: 8. The CDR3 nucleotides read TGCGCCAGCAGCTTGGGCCCGGGACAGGGCGGAACTGAAGCTTTCTTT. Translating gives CASSLGPGQGGTEAFF.

The CDR3 sequence: CASNSRTINQPQHF. The CDR3 region has the DNA TGTGCCAGTAATAGTAGAACCATCAATCAGCCCCAGCATTTT. The J gene is TRBJ1-5, the V gene TRBV19; D uncertain. The germline V gene has CDR1 LNHDA and CDR2 SQIVND (reference sequence). The V end lost 7 bases, the J end lost 3 bases, and 13 bases lay between the germline ends. The CDR3 is 14 amino acids.

This chain uses TRBV5-6 with TRBJ1-6; a weak D match, TRBD1 (6 bases). Trimming stripped 6 bases from V and 9 bases from J, with 16 bases between. Germline-derived CDR1 and CDR2 are SGHDT and YYEEEE. This CDR3 is 14 amino acids long. This CDR3 is CASTQWGGVSPLHF. Here the CDR3 DNA reads TGTGCCAGCACCCAATGGGGGGGCGTTTCACCCCTCCACTTT.

The V gene is TRBV10-2, the J gene TRBJ2-5, with D possibly TRBD2 on 6 matching bases. Germline V gene data show CDR1 as WSHSY and CDR2 as SAAADI. The CDR3 has 12 amino acids. V dropped 6 bases and J dropped 5 bases, with 10 bases sitting between them. CDR3 protein: CASSTSRETQYF. The CDR3 DNA reads as TGCGCCAGCAGCACTAGCCGGGAGACCCAGTACTTC.

V is TRBV6-5 and J is TRBJ1-2; 8 nucleotides line up with TRBD1. This CDR3 region has 15 residues. From germline, CDR1 is MNHEY and CDR2 SVGAGI. V trimming: 2 bases; J trimming: 5 bases; junction bases outside the gene matches: 7. The CDR3 DNA follows: TGTGCCAGCAGTTACGTACAGGGGGGGGCGTATGGCTACACCTTC. This gives the protein CASSYVQGGAYGYTF.

The rearrangement joins TRBV15 to TRBJ2-3; D gene ambiguous. Trimming removed 6 bases from V and 5 bases from J, with 9 bases in between. The CDR3 consists of 12 residues. Germline values: CDR1 LNHNV, CDR2 YYDKDF (reference sequence). CDR3 amino acids: CATSLPGDTQYF. DNA of the CDR3: TGTGCCACCAGTCTACCCGGAGATACGCAGTATTTT.

The chain couples TRBV3-1 (or the pseudogene TRBV3-2) to TRBJ1-6, with D possibly being TRBD1 (6 bases). CDR1 and CDR2 from the germline V gene are LGHDT and YNNKEL (reference sequence). This CDR3 region has 16 residues. V lost 4 bases to trimming and J lost 8 bases, with 18 bases between them. CDR3 bases: TGTGCCAGCAGCCCACCTGGACAGAATGGTTATTCACCCCTCCACTTT. Translating gives CASSPPGQNGYSPLHF.

The rearrangement links TRBV20-1 to TRBJ1-5; 10 bases are shared with TRBD1. The V gene end was trimmed by 3 bases and the J gene end by 4 bases; junction bases not matched to a gene: 6. Germline loops: CDR1 DFQATT, CDR2 SNEGSKA (reference sequence). The CDR3 is made up of 15 amino acids. This chain's CDR3 is CSASPGTGENQPQHF. For the CDR3, the DNA is TGCAGTGCTAGTCCCGGGACAGGGGAGAATCAGCCCCAGCATTTT.

The V call is TRBV9, the J call TRBJ1-2; perhaps TRBD1 as D (6 bases). The germline V and J ends were trimmed by 0 bases and 8 bases, with 14 bases remaining between them. Germline V gives CDR1 SGDLS, CDR2 YYNGEE. The CDR3 sequence is 14 residues long. CDR3 nucleotide sequence: TGTGCCAGCAGCGTAGATTGGGGGCCGAGGGGCTACACCTTC. This gives the protein CASSVDWGPRGYTF.

In DNA, the CDR3 is TGTGCCATAGGGAGACAGGGGAACACTGAAGCTTTCTTT. Its protein is CAIGRQGNTEAFF. V and J are TRBV10-3 and TRBJ1-1; TRBD1 agrees at 7 bases. Trimming cost V 9 bases and J 1 base; bases outside gene matches: 5. Germline lookup yields CDR1 ENHRY and CDR2 SYGVKD. This CDR3 region has 13 residues.

This clone occurred a few times. J is TRBJ1-5 and V is TRBV5-5; no clear D. This CDR3 contains 16 residues. The V gene's germline CDR1 is SGHKS and CDR2 YYEKEE (reference sequence). Between the trimmed V and J ends, which lost 4 bases and 7 bases, there was a span of 21 bases. The CDR3 here is CASSPTPRETRQPQHF. CDR3 DNA: TGTGCCAGCAGCCCAACACCCCGGGAGACAAGGCAGCCCCAGCATTTT.